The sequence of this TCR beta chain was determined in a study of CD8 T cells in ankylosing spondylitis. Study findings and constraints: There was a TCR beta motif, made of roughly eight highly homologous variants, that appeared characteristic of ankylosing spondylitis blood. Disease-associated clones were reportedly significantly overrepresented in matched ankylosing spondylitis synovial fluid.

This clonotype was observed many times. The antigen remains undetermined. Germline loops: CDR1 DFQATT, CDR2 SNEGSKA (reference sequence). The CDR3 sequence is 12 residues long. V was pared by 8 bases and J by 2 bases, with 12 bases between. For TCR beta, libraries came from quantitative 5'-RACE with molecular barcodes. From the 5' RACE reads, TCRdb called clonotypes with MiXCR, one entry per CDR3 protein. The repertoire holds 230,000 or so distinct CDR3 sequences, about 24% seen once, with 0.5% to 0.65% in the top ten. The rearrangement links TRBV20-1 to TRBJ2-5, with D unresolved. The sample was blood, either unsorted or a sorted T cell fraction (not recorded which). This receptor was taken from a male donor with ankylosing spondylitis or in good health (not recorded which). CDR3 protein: CSQTLQQETQYF. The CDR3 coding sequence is TGCAGTCAAACCTTACAACAAGAGACCCAGTACTTC.